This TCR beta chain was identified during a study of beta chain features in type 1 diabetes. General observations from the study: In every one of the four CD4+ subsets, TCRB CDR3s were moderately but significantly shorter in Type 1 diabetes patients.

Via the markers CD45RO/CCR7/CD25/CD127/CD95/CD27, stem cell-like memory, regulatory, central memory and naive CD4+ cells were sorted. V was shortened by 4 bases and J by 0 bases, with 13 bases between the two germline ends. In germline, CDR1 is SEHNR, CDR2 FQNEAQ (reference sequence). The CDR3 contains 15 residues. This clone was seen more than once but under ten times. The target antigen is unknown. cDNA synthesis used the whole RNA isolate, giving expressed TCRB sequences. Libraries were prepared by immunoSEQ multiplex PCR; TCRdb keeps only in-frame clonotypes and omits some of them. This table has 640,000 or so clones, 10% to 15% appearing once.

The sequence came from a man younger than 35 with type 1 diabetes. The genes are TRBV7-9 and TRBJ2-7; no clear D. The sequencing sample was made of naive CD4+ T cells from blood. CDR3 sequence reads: CASSSTSDGSYEQYF. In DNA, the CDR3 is TGTGCCAGCAGCTCTACTTCGGACGGCTCCTACGAGCAGTACTTC.